The clone carrying this TCR beta chain was found many times. Its cognate antigen is unknown. These data are taken from a study of CD8 T cells in ankylosing spondylitis. Study-wide results and caveats: In ankylosing spondylitis blood, a motif of fewer than 10 highly homologous TCR beta variants appeared characteristic.

Researchers built TCR beta libraries using quantitative 5'-RACE with molecular barcodes. TCRdb fed the 5' RACE reads into MiXCR, producing one record per CDR3 protein. The top ten hold approximately 4% of the sample, which has about 42,000 distinct CDR3 sequences, 4% seen once. This receptor was taken from a female donor with ankylosing spondylitis or in good health (not recorded which). The sample taken for sequencing was blood, either unsorted or a sorted T cell fraction (not recorded which).

CDR3 sequence (DNA): TGTGCCAGCAGCGCCCCCGTGGACAGGGGGCTTATGAACACTGAAGCTTTCTTT. Encoded protein: CASSAPVDRGLMNTEAFF. The V and J genes are TRBV9 and TRBJ1-1; TRBD1 matches at 11 bases. The V gene end was trimmed by 3 bases and the J gene end by 0 bases; junction bases not matched to a gene: 10. This CDR3 is 18 amino acids long. Per germline, CDR1 SGDLS and CDR2 YYNGEE.